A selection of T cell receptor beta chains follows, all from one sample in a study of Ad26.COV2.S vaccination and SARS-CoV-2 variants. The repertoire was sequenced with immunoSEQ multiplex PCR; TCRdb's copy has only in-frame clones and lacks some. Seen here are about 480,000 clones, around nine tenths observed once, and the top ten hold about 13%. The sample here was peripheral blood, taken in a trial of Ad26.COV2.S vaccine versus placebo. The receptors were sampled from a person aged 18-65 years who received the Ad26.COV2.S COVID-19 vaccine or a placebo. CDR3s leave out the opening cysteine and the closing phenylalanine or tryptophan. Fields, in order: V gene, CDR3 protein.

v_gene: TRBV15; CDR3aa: ATSRDPGSTEQF
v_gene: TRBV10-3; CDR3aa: AIRDTQNQPQH
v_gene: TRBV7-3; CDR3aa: ASSLGGGTEAF
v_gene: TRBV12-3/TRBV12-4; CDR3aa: ASSISSYEQY
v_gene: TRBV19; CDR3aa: ASSRGTFFASGSIGETQY
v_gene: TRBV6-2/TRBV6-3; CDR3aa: ASSVRGGSYEQY
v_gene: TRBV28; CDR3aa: ASSFGRPQH
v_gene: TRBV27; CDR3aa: ASSPLGTRSNEQF
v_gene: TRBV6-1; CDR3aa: ASSDRGLTPYEQY
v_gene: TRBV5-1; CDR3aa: ASSLHLSGVAEAF
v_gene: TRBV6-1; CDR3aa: ASSQDRGEAF
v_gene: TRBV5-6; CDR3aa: ASSPGQGAENSPLH
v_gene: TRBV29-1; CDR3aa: SVVRPSGSMGEQY
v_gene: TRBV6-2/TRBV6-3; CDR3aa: ASSNNRDVASYEQY
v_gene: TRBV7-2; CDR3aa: ASSLAGTGTGANVLT
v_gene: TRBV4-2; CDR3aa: ASSLSGSAYEQY
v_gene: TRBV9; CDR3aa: ASSARDANTGELF
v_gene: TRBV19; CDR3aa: ASSIGSSNEQF
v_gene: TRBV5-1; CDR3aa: ASSLGDTGARAF
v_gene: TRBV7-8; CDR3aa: ASSSRTGGMAF
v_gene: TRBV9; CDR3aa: ASSVSVNTEAF
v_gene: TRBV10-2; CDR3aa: ASSELAGYGYT
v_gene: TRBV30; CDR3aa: AWSVLPQGAWSPLH
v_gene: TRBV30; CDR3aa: AWSAGDNYGYT
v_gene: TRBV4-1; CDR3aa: ASSQDPGDEQY
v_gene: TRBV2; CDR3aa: ASRPTGLYGYT
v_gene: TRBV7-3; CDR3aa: ASSSTGGAYGYT
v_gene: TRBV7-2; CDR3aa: ASSSQPMGADTQY